This T cell receptor (beta chain) was documented in a study of T cells after yellow fever vaccination. About the research overall: Fractions with few cells were prepared using SMART-Seq v4 Ultra Low Input. Whole-study findings and limits: Post-booster samples contained most primary-vaccination clones (about 96% CD4, around 89% CD8).

UMIs and a universal primer site were added when TCR cDNA was made by 5'RACE template switching. One entry per CDR3 protein, called by TCRdb with MiXCR from the 5' RACE reads. The sample includes roughly 260,000 distinct CDR3 sequences, under 15% of them seen just once. In this sample, this clonotype turned up many times. Its target is not known. The CDR3 has 15 amino acids. The germline V gene has CDR1 SGHRS and CDR2 YFSETQ. The V gene lost 3 bases and the J gene lost 1 base, with 11 bases spanning the gap. J is TRBJ2-1 and V is TRBV5-1; a possible D gene is TRBD1 (6 bases). Source: CD4+ T cells sorted from PBMCs, taken 45 days after the yellow fever booster vaccination. The sequence was obtained from a man younger than 45 who received the YFV17D yellow fever vaccine. CDR3 in DNA: TGCGCCAGCAGCTCCGGGCAGGGGTCCTACAATGAGCAGTTCTTC. Translating it yields CASSSGQGSYNEQFF.